Listed below are T cell receptor beta chains from one sample, sequenced in a study of CD8 T cells in ankylosing spondylitis. TCRdb processed the 5' RACE reads anew with MiXCR; each CDR3 protein has one entry. The sample lists roughly 300,000 distinct CDR3 sequences; 8% were seen once. The specimen sequenced was blood, either unsorted or a sorted T cell fraction (not recorded which). The receptors stem from a male donor with ankylosing spondylitis. Both conserved end residues are part of each CDR3. The D gene is left open where the match is weak. Clone size, where shown, is once, few, many, or a class for clones that have expanded.

j_call v_call d_call clone_size cdr3_nt cdr3_aa
TRBJ2-3 TRBV4-1 - many TGCGCCAGCAGCCAAGATCCCAGCGGAGTTACGCAGTATTTT CASSQDPSGVTQYF
TRBJ2-7 TRBV7-9 - - TGTGCCAGCAGCTTAGGAACCGCCGAATCCTTC CASSLGTAESF
TRBJ2-6 TRBV7-9 - - TGTGCCAGCAGCCCGAGGGTTGCTGGGGCCAACGTCCTGACTTTC CASSPRVAGANVLTF
TRBJ2-7 TRBV29-1 TRBD2 many TGCAGCGTTGAATCGGGACTAGCGTCTAGAGAGCAGTACTTC CSVESGLASREQYF
TRBJ2-1 TRBV5-6 TRBD2 - TGTGCCAGCAGCTTACCGGGACTAGAGTACAATGAGCAGTTCTTC CASSLPGLEYNEQFF
TRBJ2-5 TRBV19 - many TGTGCCAGTCGAAGTTTGCTCAAGGAGACCCAGTACTTC CASRSLLKETQYF
TRBJ2-3 TRBV3-1 - few TGTGCCAGCAGCCAAGAGAGCACAGATACGCAGTATTTT CASSQESTDTQYF
TRBJ2-1 TRBV24-1 TRBD1 few TGTGCCACCAGTGACCCATCGGGACAGGGCTCCTGGTATGAGCAGTTCTTC CATSDPSGQGSWYEQFF
TRBJ2-7 TRBV7-9 - many TGTGCCAGCAGGCGGGACTACGAGCAGTACTTC CASRRDYEQYF
TRBJ1-2 TRBV7-2 - - TGTGCCAGCAGCCCGCGGGGGGGGGCTGACTATGGCTACACCTTC CASSPRGGADYGYTF
TRBJ1-5 TRBV6-1 - - TGTGCCAGCAGACCACAGGGTATGGTGAGCAATCAGCCCCAGCATTTT CASRPQGMVSNQPQHF
TRBJ2-2 TRBV7-6 TRBD1 - TGTGCCAGCAGCCGGACAGGGATGGGTACCGGGGAGCTGTTTTTT CASSRTGMGTGELFF
TRBJ1-1 TRBV7-3 - many TGTGCCAGCAGCTTCGGGCAGGCAACTGCAGCTTTCTTT CASSFGQATAAFF
TRBJ2-7 TRBV27 - few TGTGCCAGCAAAGGTAGGGGCTACGAGCAGTACTTC CASKGRGYEQYF
TRBJ1-2 TRBV5-1 TRBD1 - TGCGCCAGCAGCGCCGGGACAGCGAACTATGGCTACACCTTC CASSAGTANYGYTF
TRBJ2-5 TRBV18 - - TGTGCCAGCTCACCACCTACCGGACGGCTAGAGACCCAGTACTTC CASSPPTGRLETQYF
TRBJ2-1 TRBV11-3 - few TGTGCCAGCAGCGAAGGGAAACTGAACTCCTACAATGAGCAGTTCTTC CASSEGKLNSYNEQFF
TRBJ2-7 TRBV27 - many TGTGCCAGCAGTATGACCCGAAACTACGAGCAGTACTTC CASSMTRNYEQYF
TRBJ2-6 TRBV11-1 TRBD1 many TGTGCCAGCAGCTTGGTGGAGACAGGGACGAGCTCTGGGGCCAACGTCCTGACTTTC CASSLVETGTSSGANVLTF
TRBJ2-7 TRBV12-3/TRBV12-4 TRBD2 - TGTGCCAGCAGGGACCAAGCGGGAGGACGGGGCGAGCAGTACTTC CASRDQAGGRGEQYF
TRBJ2-7 TRBV20-1 - few TGCAGTGCTCCACAGGCCTACGAGCAGTACTTC CSAPQAYEQYF
TRBJ2-1 TRBV7-8 TRBD2 - TGTGCCAGCAGCCCCAGGCGTCTAGCGGGAGACAGAAGCTCCTACAATGAGCAGTTCTTC CASSPRRLAGDRSSYNEQFF
TRBJ1-2 TRBV28 - - TGTGCCAGCAGCTTGGACACCACCAACTATGGCTACACCTTC CASSLDTTNYGYTF
TRBJ2-3 TRBV5-1 - - TGCGCCAGCAGCTTGGTGGCCAAGCCAGATACGCAGTATTTT CASSLVAKPDTQYF
TRBJ2-5 TRBV20-1 TRBD1 - TGCAGCCGACAGGGGCGGGAGACCCAGTACTTC CSRQGRETQYF
TRBJ2-5 TRBV7-9 - - TGTGCCAGCAGCTATCGCGGGGTCCCCGGGGAGACCCAGTACTTC CASSYRGVPGETQYF
TRBJ2-7 TRBV5-1 TRBD2 - TGCGCCAGCAGCCAGGGACTAGCGGGAGGGGATACTCGCGAGCAGTACTTC CASSQGLAGGDTREQYF
TRBJ2-7 TRBV12-5 - - TGTGCTAGTGGTTTGGCAATTGGGACGGAACTCTCCTACGAGCAGTACTTC CASGLAIGTELSYEQYF
TRBJ1-2 TRBV6-5 - few TGTGCCAGCAGTTTTGGGGGAGGGTATGGCTACACCTTC CASSFGGGYGYTF
TRBJ2-1 TRBV7-8 TRBD1 many TGTGCCAGCAGCTTACGTCCCGACAGGGACAATGAGCAGTTCTTC CASSLRPDRDNEQFF
TRBJ2-2 TRBV24-1 - many TGTGCCACCAGTGATCTAAGGAAGGACACCGGGGAGCTGTTTTTT CATSDLRKDTGELFF
TRBJ2-7 TRBV20-1 TRBD1 few TGCAGTGCCCCCAGGACAGGGGTTTTCTACGAGCAGTACTTC CSAPRTGVFYEQYF
TRBJ2-2 TRBV20-1 - - TGCAGTGCTGCAGGGTACTCGAACACCGGGGAGCTGTTTTTT CSAAGYSNTGELFF
TRBJ2-2 TRBV7-2 - - TGTGCCAGCAGCTGGCGGGACACCGGGGAGCTGTTTTTT CASSWRDTGELFF
TRBJ2-2 TRBV5-4 - - TGTGCCAGCAGCTTGGAACAGGAGACCGGGGAGCTGTTTTTT CASSLEQETGELFF
TRBJ2-7 TRBV6-5 - many TGTGCCAGCAGTTGGGACGGCGCCGATTCCGAGCAGTACTTC CASSWDGADSEQYF
TRBJ2-1 TRBV14 - few TGTGCCAGCAGCCAAGACCCAGCTCGCAATGAGCAGTTCTTC CASSQDPARNEQFF
TRBJ2-2 TRBV28 - few TGTGCCAGCAAAACTGTGAACACCGGGGAGCTGTTTTTT CASKTVNTGELFF
TRBJ2-7 TRBV5-1 - many TGCGCCAGCAGCCCCGGCATTGGTGAGGAGCAGTACTTC CASSPGIGEEQYF
TRBJ2-7 TRBV5-1 TRBD2 few TGCGCCAGCAGCTTGGATGCGGGAGCCACCTACGAGCAGTACTTC CASSLDAGATYEQYF
TRBJ2-1 TRBV7-3 TRBD2 - TGTGCCAGCAGCTCGAGCGGGAGCGTGGAGAATGAGCAGTTCTTC CASSSSGSVENEQFF